This T cell receptor beta chain emerged from a study of T-cell memory formation after mild COVID-19. The length of the CDR3 is 15 residues. Germline V CDR1 and CDR2: LGHNA, YSLEER. J gave up 7 bases and V 2 bases, and 7 bases lay outside the gene matches. The TCR alpha and TCR beta cDNA libraries, bearing sample barcodes and UMIs, were generated by 5'RACE using constant-segment primers. TCRdb re-called the 5' RACE reads through MiXCR, storing one row per CDR3 protein. The data hold around 200,000 distinct CDR3 sequences, with about a fifth observed a single time. Note on this clonotype: The antigen is not known.

Notes on the study in general: Contracting clones from day 15 to 85 showed balanced CD4/CD8; later expanders favored CD4+. CD4+ contracting clones lay mainly in CM and EM, CD8+ ones in EMRA.

The chain joins TRBV4-3 to TRBJ1-1, with 10 bases lining up with TRBD1. This TCR was sampled from an adult woman who had mild COVID-19 (a few samples of this study predate the infection). Cell type and time point are not known. Sequencing used PBMCs or a T cell subset sorted from them (not recorded which). The CDR3 bases are TGCGCCAGCAGCCAAACCGGGACAGGGGCGATTGAAGCTTTCTTT. Translating it yields CASSQTGTGAIEAFF.